The entry below gives a single T cell receptor beta chain sequence along with its context. The antigen remains unidentified. TCRbeta library preparation incorporated unique molecular identifiers. TCRdb recomputed calls from the PCR reads with MiXCR, one row per CDR3 protein. This sample has approximately 85,000 distinct CDR3 sequences, with about 14% found just once. The record originates from a study of T-cell reconstitution after alpha-beta-depleted transplantation in children. Findings of the study overall: At one year after transplant, newly produced T cells mostly accounted for T-cell counts and diversity.

V was pared by 8 bases and J by 2 bases, with 11 bases of the junction left unmatched. The CDR3 sequence is 16 residues long. Sequences were derived from PBMCs, mostly from graft donor cells, sampled 180 days after TCRalphabeta/CD19-depleted stem cell transplant. The TCR comes from a male patient aged 2 to 10 who had a stem cell transplant for acute lymphoblastic leukemia, so the T cells may come from the graft donor. The chain employs TRBV12-3 or TRBV12-4 and TRBJ2-1, with 8 nucleotides matching TRBD2. The chain's CDR3 is CASRGGGDYPYNEQFF. The CDR3 DNA reads TGTGCCAGCCGGGGGGGGGGCGACTACCCCTACAATGAGCAGTTCTTC.